This T cell receptor beta chain was found in a study of shared clonotypes between healthy human individuals. About the study: Donors had three CD4 naive, three CD4 memory, two CD8 naive and one CD8 memory plate apiece. Study conclusions and caveats: Sampling involved blood alone; tissue repertoires likely differ.

The CDR3 is 15 residues long. Trimming shortened V by 5 bases and J by 2 bases, and 15 bases separated the two germline ends. From germline, CDR1 is SEHNR and CDR2 FQNEAQ (reference sequence). DNA at 200 ng, around 30,000 T cell genomes, went into sorted-subset replicate PCRs. Repertoires were generated with immunoSEQ multiplex PCR, while TCRdb's copy carries only in-frame clones and drops some. Counted here are around 2,100,000 clones, approximately 95% occurring once; the ten biggest clones make up less than 1.5%. Naive-designated CD8 cells lacked CD45RO, were positively enriched for CCR7, and omitted terminally differentiated effector memory CD45RA+ cells. A remark on this clone: Its target is not known.

The source of this sequence is a man younger than 35 in good health. The sample comprised naive CD8+ T cells sorted from blood. V gene TRBV7-9 combines with J gene TRBJ1-2; D unresolved. CDR3 region: CASSPIVAGNYGYTF. As DNA, the CDR3 is TGTGCCAGCAGCCCGATAGTGGCAGGCAACTATGGCTACACCTTC.